These 10 T cell receptor beta chains were all obtained from the same sample, sequenced in a study of glioma-infiltrating T cells after dendritic cell vaccination. Sequencing used immunoSEQ multiplex PCR; TCRdb keeps in-frame clones, though not all of them. The sample contains about 82,000 clones, approximately 90% of which appear only once. This specimen was blood, taken before dendritic cell vaccination. The receptor source for this set is a human donor with glioblastoma.

The rearrangement links TRBV6-6 to TRBJ1-2, with D possibly being TRBD1 (5 bases). This CDR3 has 15 amino acids. Trimming took 7 bases from V and 4 from J, leaving 19 bases between them. In germline, CDR1 is MNHNY, CDR2 SVGAGI (reference sequence). Here the CDR3 reads CASTTQGGEGYGYTF. CDR3 coding DNA: TGTGCCAGCACCACTCAGGGCGGGGAAGGCTATGGCTACACCTTC.

The rearrangement uses TRBV6-1 and TRBJ2-7; 10 bases map to TRBD1. V shed 6 bases, J shed 6 bases, and the junction held 11 bases outside the gene matches. Germline V gene lookup returns CDR1 MNHNS and CDR2 SASEGT. The CDR3 covers 15 residues. The CDR3 sequence is CASSRDRGSSGEQYF. The CDR3 DNA reads TGTGCCAGCAGCCGGGACAGGGGTAGTTCGGGCGAGCAGTACTTC.

V gene TRBV11-2 combines with J gene TRBJ2-1; weak D call: TRBD1 (6 bases). The germline CDR1 and CDR2 sequences are SGHAT and FQNNGV. V was shortened by 3 bases and J by 8 bases, with 14 bases between the two germline ends. The CDR3 totals 14 residues. Here the CDR3 reads CASSFFVGAYEQFF. In DNA, the CDR3 is TGTGCCAGCAGCTTTTTTGTGGGGGCATATGAGCAGTTCTTC.

This clone was recorded once. V and J are TRBV2 and TRBJ2-1, with D hard to call. The length of the CDR3 is 15 residues. Germline V gives CDR1 SNHLY, CDR2 FYNNEI. V was shortened by 3 bases and J by 0 bases, with 9 bases between the two germline ends. This CDR3 reads CASSELASSYNEQFF. The CDR3 DNA is TGTGCCAGCAGTGAGTTAGCCAGCTCCTACAATGAGCAGTTCTTC.

This chain connects TRBV30 to TRBJ2-5; D call uncertain. V was clipped by 0 bases and J by 2 bases, with 7 bases between them. CDR1 and CDR2 (germline): GTSNPN, SVGIG (reference sequence). This CDR3 comprises 13 residues. As DNA, the CDR3 is TGTGCCTGGAGTGTCGAGCTGCAAGAGACCCAGTACTTC. Its translation is CAWSVELQETQYF.

Here the CDR3 DNA reads TGTGCCAGTAGGGACTACCCAACTGGGGAGCAGTACTTC. This gives the protein CASRDYPTGEQYF. The chain joins TRBV19 to TRBJ2-7; possible D gene TRBD2, 6 bases. CDR3 length: 13 amino acids. Per the germline V gene, CDR1 is LNHDA and CDR2 is SQIVND (reference sequence). Trimming took 6 bases from V and 7 from J, leaving 16 bases between them. Looking up the rest from reference TRBV19 and TRBJ2-7 gives the full variable domain: DGGITQSPKYLFRKEGQNVTLSCEQNLNHDAMYWYRQDPGQGLRLIYYSQIVNDFQKGDIAEGYSVSREKKESFPLTVTSAQKNPTAFYLCASRDYPTGEQYFGPGTRLTVT.

The V call is TRBV6-4, the J call TRBJ1-2, with D maybe TRBD1 (6 bases). Trimming removed 11 bases from V and 7 bases from J, with 20 bases in between. Germline CDR1 and CDR2: MRHNA and SNTAGT. The CDR3 runs to 13 residues. The CDR3 nucleotides are TGTGCCGGCAAAGGGGCCAGGGGCGGTGGCTACACCTTC. It yields the protein CAGKGARGGGYTF.

This rearrangement joins TRBV5-4 to TRBJ2-7; maybe TRBD1 (6 bases). Trimming removed 0 bases from V and 5 bases from J, with 15 bases in between. CDR3 length: 15 residues. Germline CDR1 and CDR2: SGHNT and YYREEE (reference sequence). CDR3 nucleotides: TGTGCCAGCAGCTTGGTAGGCAGGGGAATGAACGAGCAGTACTTC. This sequence encodes CASSLVGRGMNEQYF.

This chain joins TRBV7-9 and TRBJ1-1, with D perhaps matching TRBD1 (6 bases). This CDR3 is 14 amino acids long. The V gene lost 4 bases and the J gene lost 0 bases, with 9 bases spanning the gap. Per germline, CDR1 SEHNR and CDR2 FQNEAQ (reference sequence). The CDR3 DNA reads as TGTGCCAGCAGCTGGGACACCCTGAACACTGAAGCTTTCTTT. As protein: CASSWDTLNTEAFF.

The chain links TRBV2 to TRBJ2-3; D might be TRBD2 (6 bases). Germline CDR1 is SNHLY and CDR2 is FYNNEI. With 7 bases removed from V and 3 bases from J, the gap between germline ends came to 11 bases. This CDR3 comprises 13 residues. The DNA for the CDR3 is TGTGCCAGCAAGACGGGAGCAACAGATACGCAGTATTTT. It yields the protein CASKTGATDTQYF. Looking up the rest from reference TRBV2 and TRBJ2-3 gives the full variable domain: EPEVTQTPSHQVTQMGQEVILRCVPISNHLYFYWYRQILGQKVEFLVSFYNNEISEKSEIFDDQFSVERPDGSNFTLKIRSTKLEDSAMYFCASKTGATDTQYFGPGTRLTVL.